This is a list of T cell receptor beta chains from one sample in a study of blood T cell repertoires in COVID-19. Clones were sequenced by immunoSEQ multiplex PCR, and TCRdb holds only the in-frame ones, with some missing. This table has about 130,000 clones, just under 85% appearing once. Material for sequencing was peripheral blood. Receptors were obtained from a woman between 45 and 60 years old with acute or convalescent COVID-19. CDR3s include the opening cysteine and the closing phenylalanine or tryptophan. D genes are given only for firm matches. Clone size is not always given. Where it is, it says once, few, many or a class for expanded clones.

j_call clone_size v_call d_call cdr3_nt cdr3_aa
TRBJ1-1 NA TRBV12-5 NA TGTGCTAGTGGTTTGGAGGGAGGTCTGAACACTGAAGCTTTCTTT CASGLEGGLNTEAFF
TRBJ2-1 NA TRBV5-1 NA TGCGCCAGCAGCCCCCCTCGGGGGGCCCCCTACAATGAGCAGTTCTTC CASSPPRGAPYNEQFF
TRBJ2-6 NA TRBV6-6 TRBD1 TGTGCCAGCAGCGAAAAGGGGGCCGGGGCCAACGTCCTGACTTTC CASSEKGAGANVLTF
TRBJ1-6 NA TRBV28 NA TGTGCCAGCAGTACAAGGGGGGGAGGTTTTAATTCACCCCTCCACTTT CASSTRGGGFNSPLHF
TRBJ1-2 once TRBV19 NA TGTGCCAGTACCTTCGACAGTTTCTCTGGGACTTATGGCTACACCTTC CASTFDSFSGTYGYTF
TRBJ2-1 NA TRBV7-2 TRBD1 TGTGCCAGCAGCAGGACAGGGGTCGGATACAATGAGCAGTTCTTC CASSRTGVGYNEQFF
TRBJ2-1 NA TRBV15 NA TGTGCCACCAGCAGAGGTAGTGGGGGCGCCAGAAATGAGCAGTTCTTC CATSRGSGGARNEQFF
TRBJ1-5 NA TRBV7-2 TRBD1 TGTGCCAGCAGCTTAGACAGGGGAGCAAGGCCCCAGCATTTT CASSLDRGARPQHF
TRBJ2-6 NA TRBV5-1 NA TGCGCCAGCAGCTTGGAAGCTTCTGGGGCCAACGTCCTGACTTTC CASSLEASGANVLTF
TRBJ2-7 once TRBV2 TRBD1 TGTGCCAGCAGTGAACAGGGGGTGTCCTACGAGCAGTACTTC CASSEQGVSYEQYF
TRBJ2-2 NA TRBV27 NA TGTGCCAGCAGTTTATCCTCCGGGCAGGGTTGGACCGGGGAGCTGTTTTTT CASSLSSGQGWTGELFF
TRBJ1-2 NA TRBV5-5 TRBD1 TGTGCCAGCAGCTTGGCCCCGGGACAGGGGAACTATGGCTACACCTTC CASSLAPGQGNYGYTF
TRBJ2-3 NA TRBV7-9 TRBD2 TGTGCCAGCAGCTTAACTAGCGGGGGCTTCACAGATACGCAGTATTTT CASSLTSGGFTDTQYF
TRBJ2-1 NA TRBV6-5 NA TGTGCCAGCAGTTCGGAGCGGACCTCCTACAATGAGCAGTTCTTC CASSSERTSYNEQFF
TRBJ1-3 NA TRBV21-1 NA TGTGCCAGCACTCGGAGACTCCTAAGGCAGAGCTCTGGAAACACCATATATTTT CASTRRLLRQSSGNTIYF
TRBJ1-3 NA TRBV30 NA TGTGCCTGGAGTGAAGGACTTTACTCTGGAAACACCATATATTTT CAWSEGLYSGNTIYF